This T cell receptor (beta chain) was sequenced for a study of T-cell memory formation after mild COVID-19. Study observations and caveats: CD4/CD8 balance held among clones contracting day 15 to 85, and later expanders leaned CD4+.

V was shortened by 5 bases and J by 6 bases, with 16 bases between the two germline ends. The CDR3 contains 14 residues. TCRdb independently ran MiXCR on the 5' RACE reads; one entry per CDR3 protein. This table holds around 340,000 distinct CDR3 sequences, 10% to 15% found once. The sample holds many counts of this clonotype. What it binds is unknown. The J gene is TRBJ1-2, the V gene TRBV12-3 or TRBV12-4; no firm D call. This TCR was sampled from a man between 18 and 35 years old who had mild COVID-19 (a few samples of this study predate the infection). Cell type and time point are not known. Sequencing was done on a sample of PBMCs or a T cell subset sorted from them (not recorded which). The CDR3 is CASSLGRVPNGYTF. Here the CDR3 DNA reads TGTGCCAGCAGTCTTGGACGGGTCCCCAATGGCTACACCTTC.